The entry below gives a single T cell receptor beta chain sequence along with its context. Its antigen is undetermined. The patients all showed relapse after autologous stem cell transplantation, while their brentuximab vedotin exposure varied. This entry comes from a study of PD-1 blockade in classical Hodgkin lymphoma. General study points: Unlike CD8+ TCR diversity, which did not rise significantly by C4D1, CD4+ TCR diversity did. Newly diagnosed patients were reported to exhibit reduced baseline TCR diversity relative to healthy donors.

This table comes from immunoSEQ multiplex PCR, and its TCRdb copy is limited to in-frame clones, with some not included. The sample gives roughly 70,000 clones, about two thirds of which show up once; about 9.1% is in the top ten. The germline gives CDR1 SEHNR, CDR2 FQNEAQ (reference sequence). J lost 0 bases, V lost 5 bases, and 7 bases had no gene match. The CDR3 covers 15 residues. Sequencing was performed on peripheral blood mononuclear cells (PBMCs), taken before the second cycle of nivolumab. V is TRBV7-9 and J is TRBJ2-7; 7 bases match TRBD2. This sequence originates from a human donor with classical Hodgkin lymphoma. The CDR3 DNA follows: TGTGCCAGCAGCGGCCCGGGGGGATTCTCCTACGAGCAGTACTTC. Translating gives CASSGPGGFSYEQYF.